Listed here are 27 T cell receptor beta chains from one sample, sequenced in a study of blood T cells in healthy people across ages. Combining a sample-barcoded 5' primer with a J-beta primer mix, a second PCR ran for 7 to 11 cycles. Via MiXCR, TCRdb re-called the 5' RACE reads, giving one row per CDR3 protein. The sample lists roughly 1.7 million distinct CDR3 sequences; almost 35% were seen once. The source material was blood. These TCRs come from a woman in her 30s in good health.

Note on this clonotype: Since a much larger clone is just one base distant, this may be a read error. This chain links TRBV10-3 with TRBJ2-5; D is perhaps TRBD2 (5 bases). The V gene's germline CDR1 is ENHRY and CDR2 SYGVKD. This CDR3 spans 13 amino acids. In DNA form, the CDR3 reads TGTGCCATCAGGGAGTCCGGGGAAGAGACCCAGTACTTC. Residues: CAIRESGEETQYF.

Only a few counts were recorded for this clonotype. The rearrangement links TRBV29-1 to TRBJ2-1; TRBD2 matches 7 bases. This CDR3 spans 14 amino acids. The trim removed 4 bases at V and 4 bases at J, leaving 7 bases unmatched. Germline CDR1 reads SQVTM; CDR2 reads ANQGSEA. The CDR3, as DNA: TGCAGCGTTGGCCCGCGGGAGAGATACAATGAGCAGTTCTTC. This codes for CSVGPRERYNEQFF.

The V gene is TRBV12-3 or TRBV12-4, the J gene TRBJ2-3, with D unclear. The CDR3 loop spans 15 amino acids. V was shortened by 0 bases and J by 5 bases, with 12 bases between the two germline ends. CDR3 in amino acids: CASSLAGSFLDTQYF. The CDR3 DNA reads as TGTGCCAGCAGTTTAGCGGGATCATTCCTAGATACGCAGTATTTT.

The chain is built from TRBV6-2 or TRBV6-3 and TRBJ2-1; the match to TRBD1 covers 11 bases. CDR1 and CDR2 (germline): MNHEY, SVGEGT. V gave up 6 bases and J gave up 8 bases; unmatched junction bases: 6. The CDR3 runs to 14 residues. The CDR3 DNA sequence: TGTGCCAGCAGGGACAGGGGGCGCGGGGATGAGCAGTTCTTC. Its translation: CASRDRGRGDEQFF.

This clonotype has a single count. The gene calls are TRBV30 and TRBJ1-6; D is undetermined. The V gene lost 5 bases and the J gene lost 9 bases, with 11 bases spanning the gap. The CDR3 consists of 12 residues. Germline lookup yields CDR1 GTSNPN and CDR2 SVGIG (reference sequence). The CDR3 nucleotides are TGTGCCTGGGCTGAAATGCCTTCACCCCTCCACTTT. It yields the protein CAWAEMPSPLHF.

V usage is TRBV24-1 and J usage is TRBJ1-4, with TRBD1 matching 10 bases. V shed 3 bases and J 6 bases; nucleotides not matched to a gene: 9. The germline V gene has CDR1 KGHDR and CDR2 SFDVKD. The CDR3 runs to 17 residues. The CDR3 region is CATSDRDRGDRDEKLFF. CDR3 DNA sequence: TGTGCCACCAGTGATCGGGACAGGGGAGACCGGGATGAAAAACTGTTTTTT.

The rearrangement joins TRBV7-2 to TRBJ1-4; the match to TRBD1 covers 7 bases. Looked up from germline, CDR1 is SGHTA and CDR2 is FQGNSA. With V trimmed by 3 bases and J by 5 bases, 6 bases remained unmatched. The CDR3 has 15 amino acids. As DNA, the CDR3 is TGTGCCAGCAGCTTCCCGACAGGGCAAAATGAAAAACTGTTTTTT. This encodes CASSFPTGQNEKLFF.

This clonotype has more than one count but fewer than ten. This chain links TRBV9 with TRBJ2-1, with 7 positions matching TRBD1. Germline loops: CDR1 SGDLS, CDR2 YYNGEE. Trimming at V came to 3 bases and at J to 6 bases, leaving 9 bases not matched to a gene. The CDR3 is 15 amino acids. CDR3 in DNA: TGTGCCAGCAGCGGACGGACAGGCCTTATCAATGAGCAGTTCTTC. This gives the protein CASSGRTGLINEQFF.

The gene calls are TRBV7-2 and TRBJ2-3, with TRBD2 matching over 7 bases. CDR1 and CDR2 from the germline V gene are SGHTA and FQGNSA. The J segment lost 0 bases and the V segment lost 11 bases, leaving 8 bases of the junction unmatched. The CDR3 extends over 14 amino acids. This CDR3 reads CAGTPGLSTDTQYF. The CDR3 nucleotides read TGTGCCGGCACCCCGGGACTAAGCACAGATACGCAGTATTTT.

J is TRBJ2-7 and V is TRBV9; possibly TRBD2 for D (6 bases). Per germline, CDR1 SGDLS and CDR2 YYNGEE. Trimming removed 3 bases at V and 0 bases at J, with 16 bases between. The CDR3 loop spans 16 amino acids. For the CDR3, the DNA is TGTGCCAGCAGCGATTCCAGCCGGACTAACTCCTACGAGCAGTACTTC. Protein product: CASSDSSRTNSYEQYF.

CDR3 nucleotide sequence: TGCAGTGCTAGAGCATCTCGGACAGGGAGTGAGGGCTACGAGCAGTACTTC. This codes for CSARASRTGSEGYEQYF. The V and J genes are TRBV20-1 and TRBJ2-7; 8 nucleotides line up with TRBD1. Germline CDR1 and CDR2: DFQATT and SNEGSKA (reference sequence). V dropped 1 base and J dropped 3; count of bases not matched to a gene: 14. The CDR3 spans 17 residues.

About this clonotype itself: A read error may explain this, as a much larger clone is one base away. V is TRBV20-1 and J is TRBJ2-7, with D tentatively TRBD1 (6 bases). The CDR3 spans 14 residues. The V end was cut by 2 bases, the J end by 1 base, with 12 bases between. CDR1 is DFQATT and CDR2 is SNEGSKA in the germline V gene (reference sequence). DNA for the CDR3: TGCAGTGCTAGACAGGGGATTGGGTCCTACGAGCAGTACTTC. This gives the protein CSARQGIGSYEQYF.

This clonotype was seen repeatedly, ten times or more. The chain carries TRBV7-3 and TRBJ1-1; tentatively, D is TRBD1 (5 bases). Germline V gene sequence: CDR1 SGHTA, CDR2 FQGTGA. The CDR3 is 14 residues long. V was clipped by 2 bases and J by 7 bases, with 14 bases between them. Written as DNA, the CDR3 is TGTGCCAGCAGCTTAGGGGGGTCCGGGGGTGAAGCTTTCTTT. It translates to CASSLGGSGGEAFF.

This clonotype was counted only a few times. The CDR3 coding sequence is TGTGCCAGCAGCCGCCCTTCCTGGGAGGGGGCGTTTGGCTACACCTTC. As protein: CASSRPSWEGAFGYTF. The genes are TRBV28 and TRBJ1-2; 7 bases map to TRBD1. The CDR3 covers 16 residues. Germline V gives CDR1 MDHEN, CDR2 SYDVKM. The ends lost 6 bases at V and 7 bases at J; junction bases unmatched: 17.

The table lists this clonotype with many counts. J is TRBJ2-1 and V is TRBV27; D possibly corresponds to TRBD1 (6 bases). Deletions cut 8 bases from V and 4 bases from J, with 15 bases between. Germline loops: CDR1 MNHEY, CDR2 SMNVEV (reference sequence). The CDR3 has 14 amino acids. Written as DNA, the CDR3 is TGTGCCAGCTCGTTTGGACAGTCATACAATGAGCAGTTCTTC. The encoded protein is CASSFGQSYNEQFF.

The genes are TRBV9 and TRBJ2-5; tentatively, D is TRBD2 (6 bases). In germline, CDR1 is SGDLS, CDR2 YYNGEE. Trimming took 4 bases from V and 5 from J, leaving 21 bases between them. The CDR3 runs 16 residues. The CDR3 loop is CASSIANSGEQETQYF. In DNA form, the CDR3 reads TGTGCCAGCAGCATCGCGAACTCGGGAGAGCAGGAGACCCAGTACTTC.

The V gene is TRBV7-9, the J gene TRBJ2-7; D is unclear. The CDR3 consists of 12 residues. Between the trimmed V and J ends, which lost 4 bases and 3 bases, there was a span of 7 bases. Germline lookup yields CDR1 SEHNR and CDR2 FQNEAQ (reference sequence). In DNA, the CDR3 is TGTGCCAGCAGCTCTGAGGTCTACGAGCAGTACTTC. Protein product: CASSSEVYEQYF.

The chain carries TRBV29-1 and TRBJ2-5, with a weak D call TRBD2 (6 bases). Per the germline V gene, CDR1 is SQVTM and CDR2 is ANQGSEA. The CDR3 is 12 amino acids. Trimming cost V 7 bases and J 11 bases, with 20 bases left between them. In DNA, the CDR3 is TGCAGCGGTCAGTTAGCGGAAAATGAGCAGTACTTC. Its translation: CSGQLAENEQYF.

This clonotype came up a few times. The CDR3 region has the DNA TGTGCCAGCAGACCACAGGGGAATGAGCAGTTCTTC. Protein sequence: CASRPQGNEQFF. V and J are TRBV7-9 and TRBJ2-1; the match to TRBD1 covers 7 bases. Germline CDR1 and CDR2: SEHNR and FQNEAQ (reference sequence). This CDR3 has 12 amino acids. The V gene end was trimmed by 6 bases and the J gene end by 7 bases; junction bases not matched to a gene: 3.

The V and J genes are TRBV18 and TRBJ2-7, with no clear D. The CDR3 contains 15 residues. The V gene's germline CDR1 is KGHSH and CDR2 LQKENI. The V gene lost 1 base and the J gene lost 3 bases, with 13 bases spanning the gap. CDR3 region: CASSPQSRPDYEQYF. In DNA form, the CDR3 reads TGTGCCAGCTCACCACAAAGCAGACCCGACTACGAGCAGTACTTC. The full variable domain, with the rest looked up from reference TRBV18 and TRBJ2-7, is NAGVMQNPRHLVRRRGQEARLRCSPMKGHSHVYWYRQLPEEGLKFMVYLQKENIIDESGMPKERFSAEFPKEGPSILRIQQVVRGDSAAYFCASSPQSRPDYEQYFGPGTRLTVT.

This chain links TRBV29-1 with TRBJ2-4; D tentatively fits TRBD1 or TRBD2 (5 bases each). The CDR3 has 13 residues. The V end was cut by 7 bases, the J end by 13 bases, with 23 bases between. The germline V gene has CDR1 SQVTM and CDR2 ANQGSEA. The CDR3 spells CSGRIGTLGEQYF. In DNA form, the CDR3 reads TGCAGCGGCCGGATAGGGACCTTAGGGGAGCAGTACTTC.

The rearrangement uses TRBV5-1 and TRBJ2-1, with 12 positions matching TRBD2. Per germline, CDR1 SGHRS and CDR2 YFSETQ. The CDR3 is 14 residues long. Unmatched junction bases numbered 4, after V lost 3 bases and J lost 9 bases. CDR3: CASSSGLAGSEQFF. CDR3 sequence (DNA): TGCGCCAGCAGCTCCGGACTAGCGGGGTCTGAGCAGTTCTTC. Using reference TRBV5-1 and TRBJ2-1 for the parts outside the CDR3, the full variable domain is KAGVTQTPRYLIKTRGQQVTLSCSPISGHRSVSWYQQTPGQGLQFLFEYFSETQRNKGNFPGRFSGRQFSNSRSEMNVSTLELGDSALYLCASSSGLAGSEQFFGPGTRLTVL.

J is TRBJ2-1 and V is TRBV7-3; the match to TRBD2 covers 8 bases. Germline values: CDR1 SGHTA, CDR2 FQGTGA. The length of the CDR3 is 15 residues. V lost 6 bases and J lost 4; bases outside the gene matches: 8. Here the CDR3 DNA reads TGTGCCAGCAGTTCCGGAGCGGGGGATTACAATGAGCAGTTCTTC. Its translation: CASSSGAGDYNEQFF. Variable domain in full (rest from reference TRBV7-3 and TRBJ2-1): GAGVSQTPSNKVTEKGKYVELRCDPISGHTALYWYRQSLGQGPEFLIYFQGTGAADDSGLPNDRFFAVRPEGSVSTLKIQRTERGDSAVYLCASSSGAGDYNEQFFGPGTRLTVL.

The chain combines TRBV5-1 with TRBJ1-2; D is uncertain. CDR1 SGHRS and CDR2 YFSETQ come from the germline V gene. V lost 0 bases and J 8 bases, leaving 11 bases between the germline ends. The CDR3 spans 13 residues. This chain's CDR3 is CASSLDPHGGYTF. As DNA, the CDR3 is TGCGCCAGCAGCTTGGATCCGCACGGGGGCTACACCTTC.

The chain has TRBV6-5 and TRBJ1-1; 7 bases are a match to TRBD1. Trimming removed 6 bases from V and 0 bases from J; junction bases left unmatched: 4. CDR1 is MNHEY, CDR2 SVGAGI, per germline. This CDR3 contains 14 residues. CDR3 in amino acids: CASRDGQVNTEAFF. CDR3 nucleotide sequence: TGTGCCAGCAGGGACGGACAGGTGAACACTGAAGCTTTCTTT.

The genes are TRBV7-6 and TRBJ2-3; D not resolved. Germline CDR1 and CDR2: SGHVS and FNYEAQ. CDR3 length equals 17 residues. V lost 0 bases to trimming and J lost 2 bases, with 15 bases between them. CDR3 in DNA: TGTGCCAGCAGCTTAGCTCAAGGGCTCACACACACAGATACGCAGTATTTT. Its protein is CASSLAQGLTHTDTQYF.

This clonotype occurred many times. The CDR3: CASSNPGGDRANVLTF. CDR3 bases: TGCGCCAGCAGCAACCCCGGCGGGGACCGGGCCAACGTCCTGACTTTC. The chain recombines TRBV4-1 with TRBJ2-6, with TRBD2 as a possible D gene (6 bases). CDR1 is MGHRA and CDR2 is YSYEKL in the germline V gene. Trimming cost V 5 bases and J 5 bases, with 16 bases left between them. This CDR3 contains 16 residues.